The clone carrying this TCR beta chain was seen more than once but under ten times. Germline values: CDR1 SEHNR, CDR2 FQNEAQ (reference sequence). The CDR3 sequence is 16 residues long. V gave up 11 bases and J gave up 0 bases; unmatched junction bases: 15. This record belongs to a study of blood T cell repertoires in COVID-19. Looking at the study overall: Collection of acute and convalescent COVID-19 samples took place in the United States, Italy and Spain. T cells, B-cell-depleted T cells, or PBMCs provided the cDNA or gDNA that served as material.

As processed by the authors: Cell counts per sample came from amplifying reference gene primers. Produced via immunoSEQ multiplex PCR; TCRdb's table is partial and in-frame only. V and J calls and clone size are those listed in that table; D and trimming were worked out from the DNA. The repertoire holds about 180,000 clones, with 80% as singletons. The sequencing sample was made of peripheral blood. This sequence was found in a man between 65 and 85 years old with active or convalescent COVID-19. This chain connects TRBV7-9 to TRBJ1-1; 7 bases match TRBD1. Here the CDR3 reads CAGHPIRGQLNTEAFF. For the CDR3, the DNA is TGTGCCGGACATCCCATTCGGGGACAGCTGAACACTGAAGCTTTCTTT.